This T cell receptor beta chain was documented in a study of STAT5B mutations in CD4+ large granular lymphocyte leukemia. Assay: immunoSEQ multiplex PCR; the TCRdb copy retains only in-frame clones and omits some. The sample holds about 32,000 clones; about 81% are singletons and the top ten take 2.5%. The sample holds one count of this clone. CDR3 length equals 18 residues. V was clipped by 4 bases and J by 2 bases, with 20 bases between them. The chain employs TRBV23-1 and TRBJ2-2; no clear D gene. TRBV23-1 is classed as an ORF, of uncertain function. The sequence derives from a human donor in good health. The sequencing input was CD4+ T cells from blood buffy coats. CDR3 bases: TGCGCCAGCAGTCCCACCCGAGGTAGCAGGTCCAACACCGGGGAGCTGTTTTTT. Its protein is CASSPTRGSRSNTGELFF.